Listed here are 22 T cell receptor beta chains from one sample, sequenced in a study of T cell changes during pregnancy in multiple sclerosis. Profiling relied on immunoSEQ multiplex PCR, and the TCRdb table lists in-frame clones only, not all of them. The repertoire includes about 51,000 clones, roughly 93% of them detected once, and 1.5% to 2% sits in the top ten. The sequencing used peripheral blood, collected in the second trimester of pregnancy. These receptors all stem from a female donor with multiple sclerosis, enrolled in a pregnancy study.

The genes are TRBV9 and TRBJ2-7, with TRBD2 as a possible D gene (6 bases). The length of the CDR3 is 16 residues. The V and J ends lost 0 bases and 5 bases respectively, with 18 bases between them. Germline V gene data show CDR1 as SGDLS and CDR2 as YYNGEE. DNA for the CDR3: TGTGCCAGCAGCGTAGGAGGAGGGGTCCCCTTCCACGAGCAGTACTTC. Amino acids: CASSVGGGVPFHEQYF.

V usage is TRBV4-1 and J usage is TRBJ2-3, with 7 bases fitting TRBD2. Trimming took 2 bases from V and 2 from J; bases not matched to a gene: 7. This CDR3 spans 16 amino acids. Germline V gene lookup returns CDR1 MGHRA and CDR2 YSYEKL. CDR3: CASSQLVLADTDTQYF. CDR3 coding DNA: TGCGCCAGCAGCCAATTGGTTCTAGCGGACACAGATACGCAGTATTTT.

The chain employs TRBV7-9 and TRBJ1-3; 7 bases are a match to TRBD1. Germline lookup yields CDR1 SEHNR and CDR2 FQNEAQ (reference sequence). This CDR3 is 14 amino acids long. The ends lost 5 bases at V and 2 bases at J; junction bases unmatched: 3. This chain's CDR3 is CASSKTGAGNTIYF. CDR3 coding DNA: TGTGCCAGCAGCAAAACAGGGGCTGGAAACACCATATATTTT. The entire variable domain, with the rest obtained from reference TRBV7-9 and TRBJ1-3, is as follows: DTGVSQNPRHKITKRGQNVTFRCDPISEHNRLYWYRQTLGQGPEFLTYFQNEAQLEKSRLLSDRFSAERPKGSFSTLEIQRTEQGDSAMYLCASSKTGAGNTIYFGEGSWLTVV.

The V gene is TRBV4-3, the J gene TRBJ2-2; 9 nucleotides line up with TRBD2. The CDR3 loop spans 16 amino acids. Trimming cost V 0 bases and J 3 bases; bases outside gene matches: 2. CDR1 LGHNA and CDR2 YSLEER come from the germline V gene. The CDR3 DNA sequence: TGCGCCAGCAGCCAAGATCGACTAGCGGACACCGGGGAGCTGTTTTTT. Its translation: CASSQDRLADTGELFF.

In this sample, this clone turned up a few times. The V and J genes are TRBV25-1 and TRBJ1-5, with D possibly matching TRBD1 (6 bases). The CDR3 length is 14 residues. V lost 1 base and J lost 2, with 6 bases in between. Germline V CDR1 and CDR2: MGHDK, SYGVNS. The CDR3 DNA sequence: TGTGCCAGCAGTGAATCAGGGGGCAATCAGCCCCAGCATTTT. It codes for CASSESGGNQPQHF.

This clone was seen only a few times. J is TRBJ1-4 and V is TRBV30; 8 bases are a match to TRBD1. V lost 2 bases to trimming and J lost 7 bases; unmatched junction nucleotides: 3. Germline V gives CDR1 GTSNPN, CDR2 SVGIG (reference sequence). The CDR3 loop spans 13 amino acids. The CDR3 here is CAWSRTGFEKLFF. CDR3 DNA sequence: TGTGCCTGGAGTAGGACAGGGTTTGAAAAACTGTTTTTT.

The chain employs TRBV5-5 and TRBJ1-5; possible D gene TRBD1, 5 bases. Germline assignment: CDR1 SGHKS and CDR2 YYEKEE (reference sequence). The germline V and J ends were trimmed by 2 bases and 5 bases, with 11 bases remaining between them. The CDR3 extends over 14 amino acids. CDR3 in DNA: TGTGCCAGCAGCTTTTGGGGCACGGATCAGCCCCAGCATTTT. It encodes CASSFWGTDQPQHF. Full variable domain (rest looked up from reference TRBV5-5 and TRBJ1-5): DAGVTQSPTHLIKTRGQQVTLRCSPISGHKSVSWYQQVLGQGPQFIFQYYEKEERGRGNFPDRFSARQFPNYSSELNVNALLLGDSALYLCASSFWGTDQPQHFGDGTRLSIL.

This chain joins TRBV10-2 and TRBJ2-2, with 9 bases identical to TRBD1. CDR3 length equals 15 residues. After removal of 7 bases from V and 2 bases from J, the junction contained 5 bases not matched to a gene. CDR1 is WSHSY and CDR2 is SAAADI in the germline V gene. CDR3 sequence reads: CASNPGQGNTGELFF. The CDR3 bases are TGCGCCAGCAATCCGGGACAGGGTAACACCGGGGAGCTGTTTTTT.

V gene TRBV7-2 combines with J gene TRBJ2-3; 7 nucleotides align to TRBD2. Germline-derived CDR1 and CDR2 are SGHTA and FQGNSA. The CDR3 length is 15 residues. Trimming cost V 7 bases and J 5 bases; bases outside gene matches: 12. CDR3 amino acids: CASIPLGGSLDTQYF. Here the CDR3 DNA reads TGTGCCAGCATCCCCCTGGGAGGGTCGTTAGATACGCAGTATTTT.

J is TRBJ1-5 and V is TRBV15, with D maybe TRBD1 (6 bases). V lost 3 bases and J lost 0, with 12 bases in between. The germline CDR1 and CDR2 sequences are LNHNV and YYDKDF (reference sequence). The length of the CDR3 is 16 residues. This CDR3 reads CATSRMTGASNQPQHF. For the CDR3, the DNA is TGTGCCACCAGCAGGATGACAGGTGCTAGCAATCAGCCCCAGCATTTT.

The V and J genes are TRBV5-1 and TRBJ2-5; D may be TRBD1 (6 bases). Trimming took 5 bases from V and 5 from J, leaving 16 bases between them. The CDR3 runs 14 residues. Germline CDR1 is SGHRS and CDR2 is YFSETQ. CDR3 sequence reads: CASSSSGAGETQYF. The CDR3 coding sequence is TGCGCCAGCAGTTCTTCAGGGGCTGGGGAGACCCAGTACTTC.

The J gene is TRBJ1-2, the V gene TRBV30; D call uncertain. The germline CDR1 and CDR2 sequences are GTSNPN and SVGIG (reference sequence). V dropped 1 base and J dropped 4 bases, with 4 bases sitting between them. The CDR3 is made up of 11 amino acids. CDR3 residues: CAWSGLYGYTF. The CDR3 DNA sequence: TGTGCCTGGAGTGGGCTCTATGGCTACACCTTC.

This clone was counted between two and nine times. Other DNA sequences in this specimen translate into the identical CDR3. This chain links TRBV14 with TRBJ1-5; D may be TRBD1 (5 bases). Trimming took 2 bases from V and 4 from J, leaving 6 bases between them. CDR1 SGHDN and CDR2 FVKESK come from the germline V gene. The CDR3 has 13 residues. The CDR3 region has the DNA TGTGCCAGCAGCCAATCAGGGAATCAGCCCCAGCATTTT. Translated: CASSQSGNQPQHF.

This clone was found once. CDR3 residues: CASSPLGDSKNIQYF. The CDR3 DNA reads as TGTGCCAGCAGTCCCCTGGGAGACTCCAAAAACATTCAGTACTTC. This chain links TRBV28 with TRBJ2-4; D might be TRBD2 (5 bases). The germline V and J ends were trimmed by 5 bases and 2 bases, with 13 bases remaining between them. Germline values: CDR1 MDHEN, CDR2 SYDVKM. This CDR3 spans 15 amino acids.

The chain couples TRBV5-6 to TRBJ2-7; tentatively, D is TRBD1 (5 bases). The V gene lost 4 bases and the J gene lost 5 bases, with 16 bases spanning the gap. Looked up from germline, CDR1 is SGHDT and CDR2 is YYEEEE. The length of the CDR3 is 14 residues. The DNA for the CDR3 is TGTGCCAGCAGCCCGTGGGGCCGAGGCCACGAGCAGTACTTC. It codes for CASSPWGRGHEQYF.

This chain connects TRBV27 to TRBJ1-1; 8 bases match TRBD1. Germline trimming cut 6 bases from V and 3 bases from J; bases unmatched to any gene: 15. The CDR3 has 17 amino acids. Germline V gene data show CDR1 as MNHEY and CDR2 as SMNVEV (reference sequence). CDR3 sequence: CASRGQGMLLDDTEAFF. The DNA for the CDR3 is TGTGCCAGCAGAGGACAGGGAATGCTGCTCGACGACACTGAAGCTTTCTTT.

The CDR3 region is CASSPPLGLAGADTQYF. In DNA, the CDR3 is TGTGCCAGCTCACCACCGCTCGGACTAGCGGGAGCAGATACGCAGTATTTT. V is TRBV18 and J is TRBJ2-3; 13 positions agree with TRBD2. The ends lost 0 bases at V and 4 bases at J; junction bases unmatched: 4. There are 17 residues in the CDR3. The germline CDR1 and CDR2 sequences are KGHSH and LQKENI.

The table lists this clone with a few counts. This chain connects TRBV11-2 to TRBJ1-1, with 7 bases lining up with TRBD1. The germline V gene has CDR1 SGHAT and CDR2 FQNNGV. This CDR3 region has 17 residues. V shed 5 bases, J shed 0 bases, and the junction held 12 bases outside the gene matches. The CDR3 sequence is CASSTSPTGQMNTEAFF. The CDR3 nucleotides read TGTGCCAGCAGCACTTCGCCGACGGGACAGATGAACACTGAAGCTTTCTTT.

This clone showed up just a few times. The chain recombines TRBV4-2 with TRBJ1-2; D is unresolved. Germline-derived CDR1 and CDR2 are LGHNA and YNFKEQ. Trimming took off 0 bases at V and 2 bases at J, with 10 bases between the two ends. CDR3 length: 15 amino acids. The CDR3 loop reads CASSQDLAGNYGYTF. As DNA, the CDR3 is TGTGCCAGCAGCCAAGATCTTGCGGGCAACTATGGCTACACCTTC.

This clone was picked up one time. The CDR3 reads CAWSGGRELTGELFF. The CDR3 DNA reads TGTGCCTGGAGTGGGGGGCGGGAGCTCACCGGGGAGCTGTTTTTT. The chain is built from TRBV30 and TRBJ2-2; perhaps TRBD2 as D (7 bases). This CDR3 is 15 amino acids long. Germline-derived CDR1 and CDR2 are GTSNPN and SVGIG (reference sequence). V lost 1 base and J lost 4, with 13 bases in between. The full variable domain, in which reference TRBV30 and TRBJ2-2 provide the parts outside the CDR3, is SQTIHQWPATLVQPVGSPLSLECTVEGTSNPNLYWYRQAAGRGLQLLFYSVGIGQISSEVPQNLSASRPQDRQFILSSKKLLLSDSGFYLCAWSGGRELTGELFFGEGSRLTVL.

This chain uses TRBV15 with TRBJ2-7, with no clear D. The CDR3 loop spans 15 amino acids. Germline V gives CDR1 LNHNV, CDR2 YYDKDF (reference sequence). V shed 0 bases and J shed 0 bases, with 9 bases lying between them. CDR3: CATSRDPAGSYEQYF. As DNA, the CDR3 is TGTGCCACCAGCAGAGATCCGGCAGGCTCCTACGAGCAGTACTTC.

The chain joins TRBV6-5 to TRBJ1-2, with a possible D match to TRBD1 (5 bases). CDR1 and CDR2 from the germline V gene are MNHEY and SVGAGI. CDR3 length: 13 amino acids. V lost 8 bases, J lost 4 bases, and 14 bases lay in between. The CDR3 is CASGRGEGYGYTF. CDR3 coding DNA: TGTGCCAGCGGGCGGGGGGAGGGCTATGGCTACACCTTC.